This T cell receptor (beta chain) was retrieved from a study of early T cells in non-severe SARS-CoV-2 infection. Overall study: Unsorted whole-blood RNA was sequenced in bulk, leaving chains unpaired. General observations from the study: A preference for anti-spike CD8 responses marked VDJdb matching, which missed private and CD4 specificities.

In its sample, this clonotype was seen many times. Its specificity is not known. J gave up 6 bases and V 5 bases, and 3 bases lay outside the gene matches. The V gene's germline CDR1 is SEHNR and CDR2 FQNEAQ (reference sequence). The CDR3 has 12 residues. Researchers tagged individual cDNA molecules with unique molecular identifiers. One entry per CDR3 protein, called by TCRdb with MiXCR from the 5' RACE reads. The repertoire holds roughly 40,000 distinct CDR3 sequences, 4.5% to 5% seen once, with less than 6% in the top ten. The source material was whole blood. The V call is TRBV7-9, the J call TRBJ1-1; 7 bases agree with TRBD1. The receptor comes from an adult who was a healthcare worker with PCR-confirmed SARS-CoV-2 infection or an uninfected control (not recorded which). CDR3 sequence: CASSPGTAEAFF. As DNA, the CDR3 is TGTGCCAGCAGCCCGGGGACAGCTGAAGCTTTCTTT.